This T cell receptor (beta chain) derives from a study of blood T cell repertoires in COVID-19. Study overall: Samples taken during acute and convalescent COVID-19 were collected in the United States, Italy and Spain.

Assay: immunoSEQ multiplex PCR; the TCRdb copy retains only in-frame clones and omits some. Of 250,000 to 350,000 clones in the sample, approximately 86% were seen once. Enrollees, 18 to 89 years old, lived in approximately 24 US areas. Participant-reported clinical history was the basis for cohort assignment. Recovery among Cohort 3 donors was established by two negative PCRs, clearance, or symptom resolution. This CDR3 is 15 amino acids long. The V gene's germline CDR1 is MNHEY and CDR2 SMNVEV (reference sequence). Trimming shortened V by 0 bases and J by 7 bases, and 12 bases separated the two germline ends.

The sequenced sample was PBMCs or T cells enriched from blood (not recorded which). The gene calls are TRBV27 and TRBJ1-4; D call uncertain. The source of this sequence is a woman aged 25-40 years who had recovered from COVID-19. CDR3 protein: CASSLSGGEGEKLFF. The CDR3 DNA reads TGTGCCAGCAGTTTATCGGGCGGTGAGGGTGAAAAACTGTTTTTT.